Shown below are 10 T cell receptor beta chains from a single sample sequenced in a study of cytomegalovirus exposure and HLA in healthy donors (dated by TCRdb to 2017 to 2019). Library preparation used the immunoSEQ multiplex PCR assay. A mixture of 60 forward primers for TCR Vbeta segments and 13 reverse primers for TCR Jbeta segments was used in the multiplex PCR. TCRdb obtained this table from immuneACCESS and retained in-frame rearrangements with V and J assigned. These tables miss some clones; where compared with another copy, unresolved V genes account for less than half of the shortfall, and the remainder is unexplained. The sample's table covers tens of thousands of clones. The ten largest clones capture about a sixth of the sample. What was sequenced was PBMCs. The receptors derive from a male donor in good health and CMV-seronegative.

CDR3 DNA sequence: TGTGCCAGCAGAGGGGACAGGGGAACTGAAGCTTTCTTT. As protein: CASRGDRGTEAFF. The chain uses TRBV6-1 and TRBJ1-1; 10 bases are shared with TRBD1. Per the germline V gene, CDR1 is MNHNS and CDR2 is SASEGT. CDR3 size: 13 residues. V trimming: 6 bases; J trimming: 5 bases; junction bases outside the gene matches: 3.

The genes are TRBV7-6 and TRBJ2-2; 9 positions match TRBD1. After removal of 5 bases from V and 3 bases from J, the junction contained 1 base not matched to a gene. CDR1 SGHVS and CDR2 FNYEAQ come from the germline V gene. The CDR3 loop spans 14 amino acids. Written as DNA, the CDR3 is TGTGCCAGCAGCGGACAGGGGTACACCGGGGAGCTGTTTTTT. This sequence encodes CASSGQGYTGELFF.

The chain couples TRBV5-6 to TRBJ1-2; D gene unclear. The CDR3 runs to 11 residues. The ends were cut back, 2 bases at V and 8 bases at J, with 7 bases in the middle. The germline V gene encodes CDR1 SGHDT and CDR2 YYEEEE. Here the CDR3 DNA reads TGTGCCAGCAGCTTTACGGGAGGCTACACCTTC. It codes for CASSFTGGYTF. The variable domain in full, completed from reference TRBV5-6 and TRBJ1-2, reads DAGVTQSPTHLIKTRGQQVTLRCSPKSGHDTVSWYQQALGQGPQFIFQYYEEEERQRGNFPDRFSGHQFPNYSSELNVNALLLGDSALYLCASSFTGGYTFGSGTRLTVV.

CDR3 DNA sequence: TGCGCCAGCAGCCAAGAGCCCCTTTGGGCGAACACTGAAGCTTTCTTT. This encodes CASSQEPLWANTEAFF. The chain links TRBV4-1 to TRBJ1-1, with D unresolved. The CDR3 is 16 amino acids. Germline V gives CDR1 MGHRA, CDR2 YSYEKL. V was trimmed by 0 bases and J by 1 base, leaving 12 bases between them.

The chain employs TRBV7-9 and TRBJ2-3, with D possibly matching TRBD2 (6 bases). Per the germline V gene, CDR1 is SEHNR and CDR2 is FQNEAQ (reference sequence). The length of the CDR3 is 10 residues. Trimming took off 8 bases at V and 6 bases at J, with 6 bases between the two ends. CDR3 sequence reads: CASRGDTQYF. The CDR3 bases are TGTGCCAGCCGGGGGGATACGCAGTATTTT. Supplemented by reference TRBV7-9 and TRBJ2-3, the full variable domain reads DTGVSQNPRHKITKRGQNVTFRCDPISEHNRLYWYRQTLGQGPEFLTYFQNEAQLEKSRLLSDRFSAERPKGSFSTLEIQRTEQGDSAMYLCASRGDTQYFGPGTRLTVL.

The rearrangement uses TRBV20-1 and TRBJ2-5, with no clear D. The assigned J gene may be wrong: the sequence end matches TRBJ2-7 better. The CDR3 covers 11 residues. From germline, CDR1 is DFQATT and CDR2 SNEGSKA (reference sequence). Here the CDR3 reads CSASRDYEQYF. The CDR3 coding sequence is TGCAGTGCTAGTCGCGACTACGAGCAGTACTTC.

The V call is TRBV5-8, the J call TRBJ2-7; possible D gene TRBD1, 6 bases. The V gene lost 4 bases and the J gene lost 2 bases, with 22 bases spanning the gap. The germline V gene has CDR1 SGHTS and CDR2 YDEGEE. CDR3 length: 17 residues. The CDR3 DNA is TGTGCCAGCAGCCTTACCCCAGCCGGGACATGGGCCTACGAGCAGTACTTC. This codes for CASSLTPAGTWAYEQYF.

The rearrangement links TRBV19 to TRBJ1-2; 9 bases line up with TRBD1. Germline CDR1 LNHDA, CDR2 SQIVND (reference sequence). With 3 bases clipped from V and 5 bases from J, the junction kept 7 bases outside the gene matches. CDR3 length: 15 amino acids. The CDR3 sequence: CASSIWDRDGYGYTF. CDR3 nucleotide sequence: TGTGCCAGTAGTATCTGGGACAGGGATGGATATGGCTACACCTTC.

This chain uses TRBV6-1 with TRBJ1-2, with TRBD1 as a possible D gene (5 bases). V lost 4 bases and J 0 bases, leaving 12 bases between the germline ends. Germline assignment: CDR1 MNHNS and CDR2 SASEGT. CDR3 length: 15 residues. As DNA, the CDR3 is TGTGCCAGCAGTGCTTACAGGCAAGCTAACTATGGCTACACCTTC. This codes for CASSAYRQANYGYTF.

This chain joins TRBV5-6 and TRBJ1-5; D remains ambiguous. CDR3 length: 15 residues. Trimming cost V 0 bases and J 0 bases, with 7 bases left between them. CDR1 and CDR2 from the germline V gene are SGHDT and YYEEEE. CDR3 bases: TGTGCCAGCAGCTTGGGGCCATATAGCAATCAGCCCCAGCATTTT. It codes for CASSLGPYSNQPQHF.